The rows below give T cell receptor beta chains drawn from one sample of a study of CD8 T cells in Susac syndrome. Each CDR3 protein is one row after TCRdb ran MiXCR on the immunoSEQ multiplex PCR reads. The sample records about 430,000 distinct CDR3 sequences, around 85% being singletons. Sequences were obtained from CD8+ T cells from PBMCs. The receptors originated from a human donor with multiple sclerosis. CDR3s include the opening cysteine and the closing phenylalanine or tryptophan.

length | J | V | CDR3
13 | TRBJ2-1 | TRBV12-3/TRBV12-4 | CASSHGTVNEQFF
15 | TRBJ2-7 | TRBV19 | CASQNVGREPYEQYF
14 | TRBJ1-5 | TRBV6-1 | CASSESALNQPQHF
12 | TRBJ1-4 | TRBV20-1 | CSARGGGEKLFF
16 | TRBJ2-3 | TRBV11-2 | CASSLWAATSTDTQYF
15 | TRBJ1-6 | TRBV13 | CASSLGRTVNSPLHF
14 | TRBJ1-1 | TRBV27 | CASSDSGGGTEAFF
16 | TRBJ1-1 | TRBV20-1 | CSARDRAGYRGTEAFF
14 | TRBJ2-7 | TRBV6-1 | CASSLRAATYEQYF
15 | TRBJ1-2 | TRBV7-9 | CASSLGSGAGYGYTF
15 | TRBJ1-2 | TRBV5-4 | CASSPLEGAINGYTF
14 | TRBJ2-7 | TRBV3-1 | CASSHGLGGEEQYF
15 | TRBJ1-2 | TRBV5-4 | CASSSDRGPNYGYTF
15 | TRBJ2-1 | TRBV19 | CASSIELAGVNEQFF
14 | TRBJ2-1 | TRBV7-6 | CASSFRARDNEQFF
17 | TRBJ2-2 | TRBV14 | CASSQLPGRATTGELFF